This T cell receptor beta chain was sequenced for a study of monozygotic twins with inflammatory bowel disease. CDR3 length: 15 residues. The germline gives CDR1 SGHRS, CDR2 YFSETQ. Whole blood, unsorted for T cells, was the source of total RNA. Eight separate reactions for every sample produced the cDNA. Reanalyzing the 5' RACE reads, TCRdb keeps one entry per CDR3 protein, without DNA. The sample table includes 140,000 to 150,000 distinct CDR3 sequences. The chain links TRBV5-1 to TRBJ2-7; with no DNA, the TCRdb D assignment of TRBD1 cannot be verified. The sequence was collected from a human donor with ulcerative colitis or Crohn's disease, or a healthy co-twin of an affected twin (not recorded which). The sample consisted of blood. The CDR3 here is CASSGTGMSSYEQYF. The whole variable domain, remainder taken from reference TRBV5-1 and TRBJ2-7, is KAGVTQTPRYLIKTRGQQVTLSCSPISGHRSVSWYQQTPGQGLQFLFEYFSETQRNKGNFPGRFSGRQFSNSRSEMNVSTLELGDSALYLCASSGTGMSSYEQYFGPGTRLTVT.